This T cell receptor (beta chain) emerged from a study of cytomegalovirus exposure and HLA in healthy donors. As for this clone: No antigen is known for it.

Looked up from germline, CDR1 is SGHRS and CDR2 is YFSETQ. This CDR3 region has 20 residues. The V gene end was trimmed by 0 bases and the J gene end by 0 bases; junction bases not matched to a gene: 11. Study results and limitations: Rarity marked most TCR sequences, yet some public TCRs occurred in many donors. Reported results showed that the classifier diagnosed cytomegalovirus status with high specificity and sensitivity. Researchers reported that a few CMV-associated chains were confirmed in vitro as CMV antigen-specific.

Clones were sequenced by immunoSEQ multiplex PCR, and TCRdb holds only the in-frame ones, with some missing. Altogether roughly 230,000 clones are present, less than 95% being singletons, with the ten largest covering around 3.1%. The rearrangement links TRBV5-1 to TRBJ2-1, with 11 positions matching TRBD2. The sequence came from a woman aged 25 to 39 in good health and CMV-seronegative. Input material: PBMCs. In nucleotides, the CDR3 is TGCGCCAGCAGCTTGGGCATCGGCTCGGGACTAGCGGCCTCCTACAATGAGCAGTTCTTC. Its translation: CASSLGIGSGLAASYNEQFF.